The T cell receptor (beta chain) described here comes from a study of identifying expanded T cells in peripheral blood. CDR1 is SGHTA and CDR2 is FQGNSA in the germline V gene. The CDR3 has 16 residues. V shed 4 bases and J 2 bases; nucleotides not matched to a gene: 7. Assay: immunoSEQ multiplex PCR; the TCRdb copy retains only in-frame clones and omits some. This sample has about 85,000 clones, with around nine tenths found just once. The TCR comes from a person aged 18 to 75 in good health. The sample comprised blood. The gene calls are TRBV7-2 and TRBJ2-7; 11 positions match TRBD2. Here the CDR3 reads CASSYPSGGIPYEQYF. The CDR3 bases are TGTGCCAGCAGCTACCCTAGCGGGGGGATCCCCTACGAGCAGTACTTC.